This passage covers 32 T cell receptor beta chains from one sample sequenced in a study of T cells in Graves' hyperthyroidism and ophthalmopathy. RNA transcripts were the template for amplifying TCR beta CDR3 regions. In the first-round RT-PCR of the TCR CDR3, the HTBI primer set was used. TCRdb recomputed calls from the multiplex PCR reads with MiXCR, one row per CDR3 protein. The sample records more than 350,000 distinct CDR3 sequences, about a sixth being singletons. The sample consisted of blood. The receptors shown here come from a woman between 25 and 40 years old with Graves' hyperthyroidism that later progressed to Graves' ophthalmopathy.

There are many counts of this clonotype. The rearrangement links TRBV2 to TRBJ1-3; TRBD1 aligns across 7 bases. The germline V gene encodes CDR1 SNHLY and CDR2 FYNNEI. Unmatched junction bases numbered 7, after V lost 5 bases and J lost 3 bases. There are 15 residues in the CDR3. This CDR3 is CASSSTGQYGNTIYF. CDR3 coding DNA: TGTGCCAGCAGTTCGACAGGGCAGTATGGAAACACCATATATTTT.

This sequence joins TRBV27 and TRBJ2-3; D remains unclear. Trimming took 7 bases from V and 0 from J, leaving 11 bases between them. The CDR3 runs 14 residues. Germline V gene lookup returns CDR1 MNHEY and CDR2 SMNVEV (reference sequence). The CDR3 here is CASTRQRSTDTQYF. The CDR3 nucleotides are TGTGCCAGCACGAGGCAGAGAAGCACAGATACGCAGTATTTT.

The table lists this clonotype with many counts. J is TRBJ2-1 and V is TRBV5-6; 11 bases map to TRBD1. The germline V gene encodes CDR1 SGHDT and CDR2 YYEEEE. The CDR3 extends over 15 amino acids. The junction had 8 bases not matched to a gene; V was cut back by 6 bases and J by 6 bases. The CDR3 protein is CASTRGQGGPNEQFF. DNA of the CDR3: TGTGCCAGCACCCGGGGACAGGGGGGACCCAATGAGCAGTTCTTC.

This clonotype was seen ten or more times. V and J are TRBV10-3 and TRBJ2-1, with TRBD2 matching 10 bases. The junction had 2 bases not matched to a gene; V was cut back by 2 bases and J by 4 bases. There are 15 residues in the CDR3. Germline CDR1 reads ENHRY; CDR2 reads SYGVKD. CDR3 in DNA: TGTGCCATCAGTGAGGGGACTAGCGATTACAATGAGCAGTTCTTC. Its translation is CAISEGTSDYNEQFF.

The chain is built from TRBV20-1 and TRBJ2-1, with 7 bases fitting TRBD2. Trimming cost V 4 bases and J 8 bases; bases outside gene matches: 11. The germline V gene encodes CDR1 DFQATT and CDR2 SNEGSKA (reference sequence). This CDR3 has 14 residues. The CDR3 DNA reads TGCAGTGCTAAGTTGGCGGGAGCTGGGGATGAGCAGTTCTTC. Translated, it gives CSAKLAGAGDEQFF.

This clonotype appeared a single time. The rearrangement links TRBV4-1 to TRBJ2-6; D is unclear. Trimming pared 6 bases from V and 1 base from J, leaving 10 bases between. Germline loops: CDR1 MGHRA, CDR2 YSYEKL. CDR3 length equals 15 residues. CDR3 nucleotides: TGCGCCAGCAGACAAACCTGGTCTGGGGCCAACGTCCTGACTTTC. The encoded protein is CASRQTWSGANVLTF.

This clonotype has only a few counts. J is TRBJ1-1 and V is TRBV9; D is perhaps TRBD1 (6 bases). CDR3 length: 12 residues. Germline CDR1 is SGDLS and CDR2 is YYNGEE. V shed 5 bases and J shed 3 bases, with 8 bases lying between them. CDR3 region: CASSTGHTEAFF. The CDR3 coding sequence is TGTGCCAGCAGTACAGGGCACACTGAAGCTTTCTTT.

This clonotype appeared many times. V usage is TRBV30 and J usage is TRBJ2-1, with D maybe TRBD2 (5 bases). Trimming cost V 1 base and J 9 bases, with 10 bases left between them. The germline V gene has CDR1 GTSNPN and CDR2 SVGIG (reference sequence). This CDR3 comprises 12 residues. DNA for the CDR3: TGTGCCTGGAGTGAGTGGGAGATTGAGCAGTTCTTC. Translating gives CAWSEWEIEQFF.

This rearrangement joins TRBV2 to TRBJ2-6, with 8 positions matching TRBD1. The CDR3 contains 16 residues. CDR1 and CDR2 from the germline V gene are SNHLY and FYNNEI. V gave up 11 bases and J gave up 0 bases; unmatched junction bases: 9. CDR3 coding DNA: TGTGCCGGTCAGACAGGGGTAATCTCTGGGGCCAACGTCCTGACTTTC. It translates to CAGQTGVISGANVLTF.

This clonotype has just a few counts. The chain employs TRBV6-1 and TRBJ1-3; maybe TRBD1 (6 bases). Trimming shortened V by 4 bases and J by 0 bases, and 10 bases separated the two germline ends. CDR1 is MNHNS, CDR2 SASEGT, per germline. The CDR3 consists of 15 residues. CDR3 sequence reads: CASSGTASSGNTIYF. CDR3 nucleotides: TGTGCCAGCAGTGGGACAGCAAGCTCTGGAAACACCATATATTTT.

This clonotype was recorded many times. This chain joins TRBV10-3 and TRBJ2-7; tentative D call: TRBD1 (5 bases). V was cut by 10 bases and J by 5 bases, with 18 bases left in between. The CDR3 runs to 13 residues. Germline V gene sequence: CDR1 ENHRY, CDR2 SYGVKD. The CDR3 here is CATGGAGWDEQYF. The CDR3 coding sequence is TGTGCCACGGGTGGGGCAGGATGGGACGAGCAGTACTTC.

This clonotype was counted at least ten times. The CDR3 is CASSWGTSGRAKETQYF. The CDR3 coding sequence is TGTGCCAGCAGCTGGGGGACTAGCGGGAGGGCAAAAGAGACCCAGTACTTC. The chain carries TRBV28 and TRBJ2-5, with 16 bases lining up with TRBD2. V lost 6 bases, J lost 3 bases, and 7 bases stayed unmatched. The CDR3 runs to 17 residues. The germline gives CDR1 MDHEN, CDR2 SYDVKM.

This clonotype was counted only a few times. In DNA form, the CDR3 reads TGTGCCAGCAGTTACGGGGGGGCTAGCGGAAAGAATGAGCAGTTCTTC. Amino acids: CASSYGGASGKNEQFF. The rearrangement joins TRBV6-5 to TRBJ2-1; TRBD2 might be the D (7 bases). The germline CDR1 and CDR2 sequences are MNHEY and SVGAGI. The CDR3 totals 16 residues. Between the trimmed V and J ends, which lost 2 bases and 7 bases, there was a span of 18 bases.

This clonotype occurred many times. In nucleotides, the CDR3 is TGTGCCAGCACTGCACCGAGAAGCTCTGGAAACACCATATATTTT. Translating it yields CASTAPRSSGNTIYF. V gene TRBV28 combines with J gene TRBJ1-3; no clear D. The CDR3 extends over 15 amino acids. With 7 bases removed from V and 0 bases from J, the gap between germline ends came to 13 bases. Per the germline V gene, CDR1 is MDHEN and CDR2 is SYDVKM.

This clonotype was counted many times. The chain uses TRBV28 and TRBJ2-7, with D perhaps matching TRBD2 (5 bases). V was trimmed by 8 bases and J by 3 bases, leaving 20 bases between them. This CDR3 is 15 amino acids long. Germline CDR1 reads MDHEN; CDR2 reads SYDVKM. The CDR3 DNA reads TGTGCCAGCCTACGACAAGGGAGTTTTAGCTACGAGCAGTACTTC. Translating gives CASLRQGSFSYEQYF.

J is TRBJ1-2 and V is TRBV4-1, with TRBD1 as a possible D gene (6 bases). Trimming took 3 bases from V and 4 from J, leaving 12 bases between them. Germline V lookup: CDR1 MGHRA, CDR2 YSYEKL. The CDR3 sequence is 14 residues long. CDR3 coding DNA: TGCGCCAGCAGCCACATGGGGGACATCTATGGCTACACCTTC. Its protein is CASSHMGDIYGYTF.

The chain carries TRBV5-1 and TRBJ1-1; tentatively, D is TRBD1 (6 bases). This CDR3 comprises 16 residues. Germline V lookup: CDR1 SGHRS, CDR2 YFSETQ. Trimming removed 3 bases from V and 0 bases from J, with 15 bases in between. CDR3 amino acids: CASSSQDSSMNTEAFF. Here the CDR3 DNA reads TGCGCCAGCAGCTCCCAGGACAGTTCCATGAACACTGAAGCTTTCTTT.

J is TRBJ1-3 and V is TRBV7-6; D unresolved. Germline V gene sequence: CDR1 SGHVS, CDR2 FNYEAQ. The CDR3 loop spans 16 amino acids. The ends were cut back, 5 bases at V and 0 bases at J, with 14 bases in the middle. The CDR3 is CASSRTGRDSGNTIYF. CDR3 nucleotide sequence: TGTGCCAGCAGCCGTACCGGACGGGACTCTGGAAACACCATATATTTT.

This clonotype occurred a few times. The CDR3: CASSLAGTARGTDTQYF. The CDR3 DNA sequence: TGCGCCAGCAGCTTGGCCGGGACAGCCCGAGGCACAGATACGCAGTATTTT. This chain connects TRBV5-1 to TRBJ2-3; 7 bases fit TRBD1. J gave up 1 base and V 0 bases, and 8 bases lay outside the gene matches. CDR1 is SGHRS, CDR2 YFSETQ, per germline. The CDR3 is made up of 17 amino acids.

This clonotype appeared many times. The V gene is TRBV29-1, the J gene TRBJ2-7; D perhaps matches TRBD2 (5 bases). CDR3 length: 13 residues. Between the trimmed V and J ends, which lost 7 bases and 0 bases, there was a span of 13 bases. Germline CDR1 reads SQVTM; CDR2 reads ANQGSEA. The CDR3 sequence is CSAYSGISYEQYF. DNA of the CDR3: TGCAGCGCCTACTCGGGGATCTCCTACGAGCAGTACTTC.

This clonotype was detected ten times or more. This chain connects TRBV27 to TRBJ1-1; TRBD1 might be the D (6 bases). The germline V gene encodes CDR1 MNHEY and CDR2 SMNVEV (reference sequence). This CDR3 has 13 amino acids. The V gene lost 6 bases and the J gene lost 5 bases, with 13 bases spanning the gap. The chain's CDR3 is CASRALQGTEAFF. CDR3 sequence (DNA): TGTGCCAGCAGGGCCCTCCAGGGGACTGAAGCTTTCTTT.

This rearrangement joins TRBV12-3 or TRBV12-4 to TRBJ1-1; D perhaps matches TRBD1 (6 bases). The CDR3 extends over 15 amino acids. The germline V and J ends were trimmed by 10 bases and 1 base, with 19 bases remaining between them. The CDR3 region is CATSPGGPSNTEAFF. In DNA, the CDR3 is TGTGCCACCAGCCCGGGGGGCCCGTCGAACACTGAAGCTTTCTTT.

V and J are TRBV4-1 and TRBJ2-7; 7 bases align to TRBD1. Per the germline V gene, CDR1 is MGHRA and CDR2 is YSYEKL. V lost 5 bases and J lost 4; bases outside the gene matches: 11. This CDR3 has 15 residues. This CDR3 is CASSWQTGTAYEQYF. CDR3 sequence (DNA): TGCGCCAGCAGCTGGCAAACCGGGACAGCTTACGAGCAGTACTTC.

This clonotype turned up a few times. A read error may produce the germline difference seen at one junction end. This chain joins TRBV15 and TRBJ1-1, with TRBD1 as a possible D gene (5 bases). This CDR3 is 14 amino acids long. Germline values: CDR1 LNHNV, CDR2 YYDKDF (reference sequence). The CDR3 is CASSRDSSGTEAFF. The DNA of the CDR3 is TGTGCCTCCAGCAGAGACAGTTCTGGCACTGAAGCTTTCTTT.

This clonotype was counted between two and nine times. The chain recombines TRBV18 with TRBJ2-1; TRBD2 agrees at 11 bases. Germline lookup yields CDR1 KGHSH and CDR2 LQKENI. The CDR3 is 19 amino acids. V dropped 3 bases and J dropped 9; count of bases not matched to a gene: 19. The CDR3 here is CASSPPQKLAGDLIGEQFF. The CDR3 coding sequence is TGTGCCAGCTCACCCCCCCAGAAACTAGCGGGAGATCTCATCGGTGAGCAGTTCTTC.

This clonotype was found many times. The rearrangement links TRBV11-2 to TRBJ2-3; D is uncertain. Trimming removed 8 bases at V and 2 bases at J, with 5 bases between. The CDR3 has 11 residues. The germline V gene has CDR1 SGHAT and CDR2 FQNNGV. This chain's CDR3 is CASLTTDTQYF. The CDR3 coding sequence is TGTGCCAGCCTAACCACAGATACGCAGTATTTT.

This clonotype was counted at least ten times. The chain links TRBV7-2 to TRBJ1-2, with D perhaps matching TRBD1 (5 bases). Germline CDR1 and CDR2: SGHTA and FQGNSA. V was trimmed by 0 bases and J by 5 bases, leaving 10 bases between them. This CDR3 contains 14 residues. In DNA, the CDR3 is TGTGCCAGCAGCTTAGCCCCGGGGGGTTATGGCTACACCTTC. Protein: CASSLAPGGYGYTF.

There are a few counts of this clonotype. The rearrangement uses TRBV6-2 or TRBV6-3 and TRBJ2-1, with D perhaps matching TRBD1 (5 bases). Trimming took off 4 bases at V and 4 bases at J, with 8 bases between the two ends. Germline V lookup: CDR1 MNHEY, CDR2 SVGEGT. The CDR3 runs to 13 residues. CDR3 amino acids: CASSSTVYNEQFF. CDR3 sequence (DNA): TGTGCCAGCAGTTCGACAGTTTACAATGAGCAGTTCTTC.

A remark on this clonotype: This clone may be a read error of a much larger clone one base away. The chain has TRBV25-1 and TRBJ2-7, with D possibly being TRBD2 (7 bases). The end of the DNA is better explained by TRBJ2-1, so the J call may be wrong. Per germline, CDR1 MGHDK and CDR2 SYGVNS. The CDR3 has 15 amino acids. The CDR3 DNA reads TGTGCCAGCAGTACCCCTAAGGGGGGGCTGAATGAGCAGTTCTTC. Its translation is CASSTPKGGLNEQFF.

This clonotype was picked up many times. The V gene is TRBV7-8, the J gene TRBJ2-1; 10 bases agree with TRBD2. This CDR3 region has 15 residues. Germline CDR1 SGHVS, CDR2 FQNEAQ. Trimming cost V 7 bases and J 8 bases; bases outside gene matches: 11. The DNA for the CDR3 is TGTGCCAGCACGCACGACGGGACTAGCGTGTATGAGCAGTTCTTC. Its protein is CASTHDGTSVYEQFF.

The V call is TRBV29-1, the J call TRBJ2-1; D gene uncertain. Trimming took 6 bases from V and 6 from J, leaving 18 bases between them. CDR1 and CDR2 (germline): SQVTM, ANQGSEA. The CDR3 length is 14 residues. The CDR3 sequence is CSVMRLGELNEQFF. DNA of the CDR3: TGCAGCGTAATGAGGCTAGGAGAGCTCAATGAGCAGTTCTTC.

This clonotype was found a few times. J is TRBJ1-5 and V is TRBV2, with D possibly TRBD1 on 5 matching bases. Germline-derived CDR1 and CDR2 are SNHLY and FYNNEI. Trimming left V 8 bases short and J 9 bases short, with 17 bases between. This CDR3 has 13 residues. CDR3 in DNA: TGTGCCAGCCTCCCCGGGGGGTTTGGGCCCCAGCATTTT. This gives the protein CASLPGGFGPQHF.